Detailed here is one T cell receptor beta chain. In this sample, this clonotype turned up a few times. It has no known antigen specificity. Per-base quality was not reported, and no clone a single base away is much larger than it. The germline V gene encodes CDR1 DFQATT and CDR2 SNEGSKA (reference sequence). Relative to germline, V is 3 bases shorter and J is 5 bases shorter, with 17 bases between their ends. The CDR3 runs 14 residues from the cysteine to the phenylalanine. Solely the CDR3 DNA is kept, with 42 bases framed from the first base. Donors were around 37 systemically healthy Caucasian individuals from Russia aged roughly 6 to 100 years. Each donor gave 8 to 10 milliliters of peripheral blood, drawn into EDTA-treated Vacutainer tubes. PBMCs were isolated by Ficoll-Paque density-gradient centrifugation, with at least 7 million obtained per sample. Trizol reagent was used to extract total RNA from PBMCs, with at least 6 micrograms per sample. Naive CD45RAhigh/CD27high T cell percentages were measured by flow cytometry on a PBMC aliquot from every donor.

These data belong to a study of blood T cells in healthy people across ages (dated by TCRdb to 2015 to 2017). Broadly, across the study: Template switching captured roughly one uniquely barcoded TCR beta cDNA molecule per two T cells in model experiments. Two additional independent replicas of 1 million unique cDNA reads from the same blood draw were analyzed for two donors (one aged 18 to 30 and one aged 80 or older). To track age-related changes in TCR beta repertoire diversity, the study relied on deep sequencing normalized with unique cDNA molecular identifiers. Donors of different ages were randomly distributed across sequencing lanes to avoid experimental bias. Four age groups were formed from the donors: young (average roughly 15 years), middle-aged (approximately 41), aged (62) and long-lived (about 80).

The study at large found these results: Compared with the aged group, more naive CD4+ T cells, fewer expanded clones and increased TCR diversity were shown by the long-lived group, suggesting age selection. Since profiling was done on bulk unsorted PBMCs, naive and antigen-experienced compartments could not be conclusively compared. As age increased, observed TCR beta diversity per million T cells dropped in a roughly linear way, and a significant reduction was already evident by age 40. A strong correlation was found between observed TCR beta diversity and the percentage of naive T cells measured by flow cytometry. Estimates of total diversity from one million sequenced T cells were regarded as lower bounds and underestimates. The CMV infection status of donors was not known, potentially confounding age-related changes in expanded clonotypes.

Library construction relied on 5' RACE. The sequencer was an Illumina HiSeq 2500. A second roughly 6 to 11 cycle PCR used a sample-barcoded 5' primer and a J-beta primer mix. Each TCR beta cDNA molecule received a unique molecular identifier from a template-switch 5' adaptor carrying 12 random nucleotides. Each sample yielded at least 2.5 million CDR3-containing paired-end reads. All of the RNA was converted into first-strand cDNA using the Mint cDNA synthesis kit, with a TRBC-specific oligonucleotide serving as the primer. After uracil-DNA glycosylase treatment, a first 18-cycle PCR used universal primers M1SS and BC2_uni_R on all cDNA. The original pipeline was this. For normalization, 1 million high-quality reads were randomly selected from each sample, with every read carrying a distinct molecular identifier. Instead of being binned into consensus sequences, reads that shared molecular identifiers were thrown out. MiTCR, run with a Q25 quality threshold and the strictest error-elimination algorithm, handled CDR3 identification, clonotype clustering and error correction. A nonparametric unseen species model with Euler transformation was used to estimate a lower bound on total TCR beta diversity. TCRdb redid the processing of the public reads, applying fastp at Q25 and MiXCR, and retained in-frame beta chains. Every distinct CDR3 protein forms one entry, paired with its most common genes and DNA. The authors' filters were not applied to this entry. The sample table shows about 750,000 distinct CDR3 sequences, and about 55% are seen once. The leading ten clones occupy approximately 40% of the sample.

Recombination joined TRBV20-1 with TRBJ2-7; the D region possibly corresponds to TRBD2 (6 bases align). This TCR was sampled from a man of 80 years or more in good health. Sample: blood. The CDR3 corresponds to CSARAPIRENEQYF. The DNA is as follows: TGCAGTGCTAGGGCCCCGATTCGGGAGAACGAGCAGTACTTC.